These T cell receptor beta chains were read from a single sample in a study of blood T cell repertoires in COVID-19. Data came from immunoSEQ multiplex PCR; TCRdb stores just in-frame clones and leaves some out. Of roughly 250,000 clones listed, 90% were seen once; the top ten hold approximately 4%. What was sequenced was peripheral blood. The receptors originated from a middle-aged woman with acute or convalescent COVID-19. CDR3s include the opening cysteine and the closing phenylalanine or tryptophan.

V,CDR3
TRBV12-3/TRBV12-4,CASSNMGGSEAFF
TRBV6-5,CASSYRPGQGNIQYF
TRBV7-6,CASSLADTAFF
TRBV30,CAWSAPMGANNSPLHF
TRBV14,CASSPGQAYNEQFF
TRBV6-4,CASSDASSGGAPDTQYF
TRBV5-1,CASSLGTGVAPLHF
TRBV2,CASRPGGQDQPQHF
TRBV25-1,CASSEGPGYSPLHF
TRBV6-1,CASRPTGSFTEAFF
TRBV24-1,CATSDLWGSFSNQPQHF
TRBV18,CASSREGVNTEAFF
TRBV7-2,CASSISQGSPEAFF
TRBV2,CASSEEAFSGGPRDTQYF
TRBV15,CATSSIGQGALTNEKLFF
TRBV3-1/TRBV3-2,CASSPAFPGPSEAKNIQYF
TRBV10-1,CASSRGTSADTQYF
TRBV7-2,CASSLPRQGTEAFF
TRBV29-1,CSAIGPGLVGYTF
TRBV12-5,CASSRTGYNQPQHF
TRBV12-3/TRBV12-4,CASRAGLGGYTF
TRBV5-1,CASSLGPGLSGETQYF
TRBV7-3,CASSPRTGGGYTF
TRBV7-2,CASSLFPSPTTNEKLFF
TRBV6-4,CASSLGQGRLHF
TRBV19,CASSEQGSGTEAFF
TRBV5-1,CASSLWFGGDYGYTF
TRBV18,CASSPNPGQQFSGANVLTF
TRBV5-1,CASSPTPGQMNTEAFF
TRBV28,CASSTPLGGGNTIYF
TRBV18,CASSEISNQPQHF
TRBV9,CASSVGTVEKLFF
TRBV24-1,CATSDSATTKRGADTQYF
TRBV7-8,CASSPRYRGGIRTEAFF
TRBV6-1,CASRKDEVTPQHF
TRBV3-1/TRBV3-2,CASSQMPGDLWGGREKLFF
TRBV18,CASSVQGTGGRNEQFF
TRBV24-1,CATSDWTGGDYNSPLHF
TRBV3-1/TRBV3-2,CASSPLGGNYGYTF
TRBV7-4,CASSSGQGDTEAFF
TRBV27,CASSLLISRTGLTYNEQFF
TRBV7-2,CASSMGLAGGRGMAQYF